The 2 T cell receptor beta chains presented below share a single source sample, sequenced in a study of cytomegalovirus exposure and HLA in healthy donors. Use of 60 Vbeta and 13 Jbeta primers characterized the PCR. The data were produced by immunoSEQ multiplex PCR, yet TCRdb's version contains in-frame clones alone and is incomplete. The sample shows about 300,000 clones, just over 85% of them seen only once. Material for sequencing was PBMCs. Receptors were obtained from a middle-aged man in good health and CMV-seropositive.

The chain combines TRBV10-3 with TRBJ2-5; 12 positions agree with TRBD2. V lost 8 bases, J lost 11 bases, and 9 bases stayed unmatched. Germline assignment: CDR1 ENHRY and CDR2 SYGVKD. CDR3 length: 13 residues. This chain's CDR3 is CAISTSGSWEQYF. CDR3 coding DNA: TGTGCCATCTCGACTAGCGGGAGTTGGGAGCAGTACTTC.

The rearrangement uses TRBV10-3 and TRBJ2-2, with 10 bases identical to TRBD2. Germline V gene sequence: CDR1 ENHRY, CDR2 SYGVKD. V was clipped by 8 bases and J by 1 base; unmatched bases: 10. The CDR3 totals 17 residues. The CDR3 loop is CAIAASGRRWNTGELFF. Here the CDR3 DNA reads TGTGCCATCGCGGCTAGCGGGAGAAGGTGGAACACCGGGGAGCTGTTTTTT.